The sequence of this T cell receptor beta chain was determined in a study of shared clonotypes between healthy human individuals. Measured with immunoSEQ multiplex PCR; TCRdb has only the in-frame clones, and not every one. Of 1,400,000 or so clones listed, about 98.5% are singletons. This CDR3 is 14 amino acids long. Trimming cost V 6 bases and J 6 bases; bases outside gene matches: 5. From germline, CDR1 is MNHNY and CDR2 SVGAGI (reference sequence). The chain uses TRBV6-6 and TRBJ1-5; TRBD1 matches 10 bases. The sequencing sample was made of naive CD4+ T cells sorted from blood. The subset: CD45RA+ positively selected. This receptor was taken from a man aged 25 to 40 in good health. CDR3 sequence reads: CASSPDRGRQPQHF. CDR3 nucleotide sequence: TGTGCCAGCAGCCCCGACAGGGGGCGTCAGCCCCAGCATTTT.